This T cell receptor (beta chain) was found in a study of blood T cell repertoires in COVID-19. Study context: T cells, B-cell-depleted T cells, or PBMCs supplied cDNA or gDNA.

Per the original data handling: The assay estimated nucleated cells by amplifying reference gene primers. Generated by immunoSEQ multiplex PCR, the TCRdb table keeps only in-frame clones and is missing some. V, J and clone size reflect that table, while D and trimming were determined from the DNA. The sample yields around 180,000 clones, around 88% seen once. Participants spanned ages about 18 to 90 years and resided in about 24 US areas. Recovered participants had two consecutive negative NP/OP PCR tests, healthcare professional clearance, or symptom resolution. Germline values: CDR1 SSHAT, CDR2 FNYEAQ (reference sequence). J gave up 4 bases and V 1 base, and 7 bases lay outside the gene matches. The CDR3 loop spans 15 amino acids.

This TCR derives from a woman in her 30s who had recovered from COVID-19. The sequenced material came from PBMCs or T cells enriched from blood (not recorded which). V is TRBV7-7 and J is TRBJ2-7; 7 bases match TRBD2. CDR3 sequence reads: CASSLGVGGPYEQYF. CDR3 coding DNA: TGTGCCAGCAGCTTAGGGGTGGGAGGGCCATACGAGCAGTACTTC.